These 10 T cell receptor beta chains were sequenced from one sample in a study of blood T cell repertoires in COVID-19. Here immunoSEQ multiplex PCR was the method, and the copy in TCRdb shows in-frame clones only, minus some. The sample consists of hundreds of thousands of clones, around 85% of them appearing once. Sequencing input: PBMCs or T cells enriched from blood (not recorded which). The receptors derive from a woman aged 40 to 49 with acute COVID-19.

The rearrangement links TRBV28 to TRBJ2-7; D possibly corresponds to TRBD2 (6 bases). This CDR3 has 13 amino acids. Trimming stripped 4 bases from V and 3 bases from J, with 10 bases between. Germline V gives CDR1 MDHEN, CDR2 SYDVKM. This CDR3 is CASSSSDRYEQYF. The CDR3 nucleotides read TGTGCCAGCAGTTCTAGCGATCGCTACGAGCAGTACTTC.

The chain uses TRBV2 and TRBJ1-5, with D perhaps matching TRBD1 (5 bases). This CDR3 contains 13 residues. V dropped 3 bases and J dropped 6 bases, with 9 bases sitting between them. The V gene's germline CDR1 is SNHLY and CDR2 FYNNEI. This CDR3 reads CASSDTGGQPQHF. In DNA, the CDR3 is TGTGCCAGCAGTGATACCGGGGGTCAGCCCCAGCATTTT.

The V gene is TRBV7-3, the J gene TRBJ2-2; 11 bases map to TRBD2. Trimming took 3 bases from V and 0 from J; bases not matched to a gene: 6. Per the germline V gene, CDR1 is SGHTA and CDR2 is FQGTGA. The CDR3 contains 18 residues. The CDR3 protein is CASSFRTSGLANTGELFF. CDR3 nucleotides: TGTGCCAGCAGCTTCCGGACTAGCGGGCTTGCGAACACCGGGGAGCTGTTTTTT.

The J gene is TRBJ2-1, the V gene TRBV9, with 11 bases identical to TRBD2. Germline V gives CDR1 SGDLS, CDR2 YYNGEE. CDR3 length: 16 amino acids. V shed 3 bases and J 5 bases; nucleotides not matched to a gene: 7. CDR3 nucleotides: TGTGCCAGCAGCGGAAAACTAGCGGGGGCCAACAATGAGCAGTTCTTC. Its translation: CASSGKLAGANNEQFF.

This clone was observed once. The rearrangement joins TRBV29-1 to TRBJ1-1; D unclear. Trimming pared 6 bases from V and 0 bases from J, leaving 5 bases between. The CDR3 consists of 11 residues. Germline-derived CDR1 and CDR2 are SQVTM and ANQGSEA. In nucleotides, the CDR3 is TGCAGCGTAGAGGTGAACACTGAAGCTTTCTTT. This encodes CSVEVNTEAFF.

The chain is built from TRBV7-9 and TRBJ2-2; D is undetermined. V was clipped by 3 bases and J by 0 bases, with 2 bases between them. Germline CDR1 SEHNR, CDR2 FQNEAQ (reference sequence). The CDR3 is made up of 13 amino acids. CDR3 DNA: TGTGCCAGCAGCTTCTCGAACACCGGGGAGCTGTTTTTT. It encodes CASSFSNTGELFF.

In DNA form, the CDR3 reads TGTGCCAGCAGCTTGTTGCAGGGAAATGAAAAACTGTTTTTT. Translating gives CASSLLQGNEKLFF. The chain couples TRBV5-6 to TRBJ1-4; TRBD1 is a possible D gene (5 bases). The CDR3 totals 14 residues. Germline values: CDR1 SGHDT, CDR2 YYEEEE. V dropped 1 base and J dropped 5 bases, with 9 bases sitting between them.

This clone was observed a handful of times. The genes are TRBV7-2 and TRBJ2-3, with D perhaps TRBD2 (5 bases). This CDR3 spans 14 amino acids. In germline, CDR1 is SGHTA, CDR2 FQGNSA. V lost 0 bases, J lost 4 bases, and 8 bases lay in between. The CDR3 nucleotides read TGTGCCAGCAGCTTAGCGGGAGCTGCAGATACGCAGTATTTT. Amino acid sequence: CASSLAGAADTQYF. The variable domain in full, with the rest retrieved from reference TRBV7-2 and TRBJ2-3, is GAGVSQSPSNKVTEKGKDVELRCDPISGHTALYWYRQSLGQGLEFLIYFQGNSAPDKSGLPSDRFSAERTGGSVSTLTIQRTQQEDSAVYLCASSLAGAADTQYFGPGTRLTVL.

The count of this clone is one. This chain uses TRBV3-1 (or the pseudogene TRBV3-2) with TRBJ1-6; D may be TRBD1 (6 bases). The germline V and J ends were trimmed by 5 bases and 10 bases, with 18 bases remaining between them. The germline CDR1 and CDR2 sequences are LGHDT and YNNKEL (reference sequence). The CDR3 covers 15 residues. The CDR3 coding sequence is TGTGCCAGCAGCAAACTGGAGGCAGGGGAATCACCCCTCCACTTT. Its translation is CASSKLEAGESPLHF.

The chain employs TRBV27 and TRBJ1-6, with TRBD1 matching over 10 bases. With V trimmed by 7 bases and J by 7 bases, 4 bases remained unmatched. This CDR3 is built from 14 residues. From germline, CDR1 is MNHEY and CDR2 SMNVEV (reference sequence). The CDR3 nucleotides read TGTGCCAGCAAGTGGGACAGGGGAAATTCACCCCTCCACTTT. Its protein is CASKWDRGNSPLHF.